A selection of T cell receptor beta chains follows, all from one sample in a study of blood T cell repertoires in COVID-19. TCRdb's table, derived via immunoSEQ multiplex PCR, lists solely in-frame clones and lacks some. Of more than 300,000 clones detected, 80% to 90% appear once; the ten largest clones hold under 6.5%. The sequencing sample was made of peripheral blood. Source of these receptors: a man younger than 30 who had recovered from COVID-19. Each CDR3 is given with its conserved first and last residue. The D gene is left open where the match is weak. Expanded clones get a size class; other rows say once, few or many, or leave the size out.

abundance	d_gene	j_gene	v_gene	CDR3aa	CDR3nt
once	NA	TRBJ1-5	TRBV29-1	CSVEDPGESQHF	TGCAGCGTTGAAGATCCAGGGGAGTCCCAGCATTTT
NA	TRBD1	TRBJ1-4	TRBV10-3	CAISESTGGLEKLFF	TGTGCCATCAGTGAGTCGACAGGGGGCCTTGAAAAACTGTTTTTT
NA	NA	TRBJ2-4	TRBV29-1	CSRLSMSILSKNIQYF	TGCAGCCGCTTGTCTATGTCGATTCTTTCCAAAAACATTCAGTACTTC
NA	NA	TRBJ2-3	TRBV9	CASSPGEVADTQYF	TGTGCCAGCAGCCCCGGGGAGGTTGCAGATACGCAGTATTTT
NA	TRBD2	TRBJ2-7	TRBV6-5	CASQRERSYEQYF	TGTGCCAGCCAGCGGGAGCGCTCCTACGAGCAGTACTTC
NA	NA	TRBJ1-2	TRBV29-1	CSAREGKDYGYTF	TGCAGCGCCAGGGAGGGGAAAGACTATGGCTACACCTTC
NA	TRBD2	TRBJ2-7	TRBV30	CAWSRGSGPYSYEQYF	TGTGCCTGGAGTCGGGGTAGCGGGCCCTACTCCTACGAGCAGTACTTC
NA	NA	TRBJ1-4	TRBV7-2	CASSLEGMTNEKLFF	TGTGCCAGCAGCTTAGAGGGGATGACTAATGAAAAACTGTTTTTT
NA	NA	TRBJ2-7	TRBV6-5	CASSYSARGYEQYF	TGTGCCAGCAGTTACTCGGCCAGGGGATACGAGCAGTACTTC
NA	NA	TRBJ1-1	TRBV4-3	CASSQDEGITEAFF	TGCGCCAGCAGCCAAGATGAGGGTATTACTGAAGCTTTCTTT
NA	NA	TRBJ2-5	TRBV30	CAWSGGTIQETQYF	TGTGCCTGGAGTGGCGGGACCATCCAAGAGACCCAGTACTTC
NA	TRBD1	TRBJ2-7	TRBV6-6	CASSYRDSLYEQYF	TGTGCCAGCAGTTACAGGGACAGCCTCTACGAGCAGTACTTC
few	NA	TRBJ1-1	TRBV27	CASSLSVQLTRNTEAFF	TGTGCCAGCAGTTTATCGGTGCAGCTAACTAGGAACACTGAAGCTTTCTTT
NA	NA	TRBJ1-2	TRBV6-2/TRBV6-3	CASSLRTGYGYTF	TGTGCCAGCAGTCTCAGGACGGGATATGGCTACACCTTC
NA	TRBD2	TRBJ2-1	TRBV7-2	CASSNGLASYNEQFF	TGTGCCAGCAGTAACGGACTAGCGTCCTACAATGAGCAGTTCTTC
NA	NA	TRBJ1-4	TRBV5-5	CASSFRGVNEKLFF	TGTGCCAGCAGCTTCCGCGGGGTAAATGAAAAACTGTTTTTT
NA	TRBD1	TRBJ1-1	TRBV6-5	CASRTGENTEAFF	TGTGCCAGCAGGACAGGGGAGAACACTGAAGCTTTCTTT
NA	NA	TRBJ2-3	TRBV19	CASSRASSRADTQYF	TGTGCCAGTAGTAGGGCTAGCTCTCGGGCAGATACGCAGTATTTT
once	NA	TRBJ2-6	TRBV27	CASSDPTASGANVLTF	TGTGCCAGCAGTGACCCTACAGCTTCTGGGGCCAACGTCCTGACTTTC
NA	NA	TRBJ1-1	TRBV2	CASILNSMNTEAFF	TGTGCCAGCATTCTGAACTCAATGAACACTGAAGCTTTCTTT
once	NA	TRBJ2-7	TRBV27	CASSFGRDSYEQYF	TGTGCCAGCAGTTTTGGCAGGGATAGTTACGAGCAGTACTTC
NA	TRBD1	TRBJ1-3	TRBV19	CASSKQGSGNTIYF	TGTGCCAGTAGTAAACAGGGGAGCGGAAACACCATATATTTT
NA	NA	TRBJ2-2	TRBV5-1	CASQSGQGRLFF	TGCGCCAGCCAGTCGGGTCAGGGAAGGCTGTTTTTT
NA	NA	TRBJ2-4	TRBV20-1	CSASRETLAKNIQYF	TGCAGTGCTAGTAGGGAGACCTTAGCCAAAAACATTCAGTACTTC
NA	NA	TRBJ1-4	TRBV5-1	CASSLSGFLGEKLFF	TGCGCCAGCAGCTTGAGCGGGTTTTTAGGTGAAAAACTGTTTTTT
NA	NA	TRBJ2-7	TRBV15	CATSNPGDRGHHEQYF	TGTGCCACCAGCAACCCAGGGGATCGGGGTCACCACGAGCAGTACTTC
few	TRBD1	TRBJ1-5	TRBV28	CASSFPGQQSGQQPQHF	TGTGCCAGCAGTTTCCCGGGACAGCAGTCGGGCCAGCAGCCCCAGCATTTT
NA	TRBD1	TRBJ1-1	TRBV5-1	CASSEGQGGTEAFF	TGCGCCAGCAGCGAAGGACAGGGCGGCACTGAAGCTTTCTTT
NA	NA	TRBJ1-2	TRBV5-8	CASSLDRAYGYTF	TGTGCCAGCAGCTTGGACAGGGCATATGGCTACACCTTC
NA	TRBD1	TRBJ1-1	TRBV27	CASSRMGQPNTEAFF	TGTGCCAGCAGTAGAATGGGACAGCCGAACACTGAAGCTTTCTTT
once	NA	TRBJ2-7	TRBV13	CASSSPSNSYEQYF	TGTGCCAGCAGCTCCCCTAGCAACTCCTACGAGCAGTACTTC
once	NA	TRBJ1-2	TRBV18	CASSPPWAGGGYGYTF	TGTGCCAGCTCACCACCGTGGGCTGGGGGCGGCTATGGCTACACCTTC
NA	TRBD2	TRBJ2-5	TRBV9	CASSVAGGIQETQYF	TGTGCCAGCAGCGTAGCGGGAGGGATTCAAGAGACCCAGTACTTC
NA	NA	TRBJ1-1	TRBV7-9	CASSRQDTEAFF	TGTGCCAGCAGCCGACAGGACACTGAAGCTTTCTTT
NA	NA	TRBJ2-1	TRBV7-9	CASSPSGSYNEQFF	TGTGCCAGCAGCCCTTCGGGCTCCTACAATGAGCAGTTCTTC
NA	TRBD2	TRBJ2-7	TRBV5-1	CASSPGLAGGNNEQYF	TGCGCCAGCTCCCCGGGACTAGCGGGAGGGAACAACGAGCAGTACTTC
NA	TRBD1	TRBJ2-2	TRBV9	CASSSRPGQGHTGELFF	TGTGCCAGCAGCTCACGTCCGGGACAGGGGCACACCGGGGAGCTGTTTTTT
NA	NA	TRBJ2-7	TRBV11-2	CASSLAQGAYEQYF	TGTGCCAGCAGCTTAGCACAGGGCGCCTACGAGCAGTACTTC
NA	TRBD1	TRBJ2-5	TRBV4-1	CASSLLQGAGETQYF	TGCGCCAGCAGTCTATTACAGGGGGCTGGGGAGACCCAGTACTTC
NA	TRBD1	TRBJ2-2	TRBV19	CASLLWGQGKTGELFF	TGTGCCAGTTTACTATGGGGACAGGGAAAAACCGGGGAGCTGTTTTTT
once	NA	TRBJ2-1	TRBV27	CASSPGWNEQFF	TGTGCCAGCAGTCCCGGGTGGAATGAGCAGTTCTTC
NA	TRBD2	TRBJ2-1	TRBV29-1	CSVEDGQLAGGKNEQFF	TGCAGCGTTGAAGATGGGCAACTAGCGGGAGGTAAGAATGAGCAGTTCTTC
NA	NA	TRBJ2-2	TRBV19	CASRPPGGSTGELFF	TGTGCCAGCCGACCCCCCGGGGGTAGCACCGGGGAGCTGTTTTTT
few	TRBD1	TRBJ2-1	TRBV7-9	CASSPTGNEQFF	TGTGCCAGCAGCCCGACAGGGAATGAGCAGTTCTTC
NA	TRBD1	TRBJ1-1	TRBV6-1	CASSELGQGVYTEAFF	TGTGCCAGCAGTGAACTGGGACAGGGCGTGTACACTGAAGCTTTCTTT
NA	NA	TRBJ2-7	TRBV11-2	CASSLVPGRYEQYF	TGTGCCAGCAGCTTAGTGCCAGGGCGGTACGAGCAGTACTTC
NA	NA	TRBJ2-7	TRBV5-1	CASGPTTYEQYF	TGCGCCAGCGGCCCGACTACCTACGAGCAGTACTTC
NA	NA	TRBJ1-2	TRBV5-4	CASSLGQEDAGYTF	TGTGCCAGCAGCTTGGGACAGGAGGACGCTGGCTACACCTTC
few	NA	TRBJ1-2	TRBV10-1	CASSGTGRYGYTF	TGCGCCAGCAGTGGAACAGGGCGCTATGGCTACACCTTC
NA	TRBD2	TRBJ2-1	TRBV7-9	CASSSGLALGDEQFF	TGTGCCAGCAGCTCCGGACTAGCGCTAGGGGATGAGCAGTTCTTC